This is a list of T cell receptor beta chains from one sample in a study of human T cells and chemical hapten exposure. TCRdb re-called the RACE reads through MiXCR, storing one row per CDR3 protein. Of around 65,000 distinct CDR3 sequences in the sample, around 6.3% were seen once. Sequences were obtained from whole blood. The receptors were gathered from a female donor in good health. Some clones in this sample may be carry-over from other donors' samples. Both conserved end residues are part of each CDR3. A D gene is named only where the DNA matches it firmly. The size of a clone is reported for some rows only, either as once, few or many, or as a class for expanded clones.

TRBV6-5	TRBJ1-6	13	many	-	TGTGCCAGCAGTTTCCTTTTGGGCAGAGCCCTCCACTTT	CASSFLLGRALHF
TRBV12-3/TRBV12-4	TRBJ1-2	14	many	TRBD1	TGTGCCAGCAGTACCGGGACAGCCCTCTATGGCTACACCTTC	CASSTGTALYGYTF
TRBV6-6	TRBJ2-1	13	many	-	TGTGCCAGCAGTTACGCGGGCACGGGAGAGCAGTTCTTC	CASSYAGTGEQFF
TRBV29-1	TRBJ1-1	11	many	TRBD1	TGCAGCGTTGGGACAGGGATTGGAGCTTTCTTT	CSVGTGIGAFF
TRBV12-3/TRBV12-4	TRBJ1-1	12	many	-	TGTGCCAGCAGTTTAGGGTCGAAGGAAGCTTTCTTT	CASSLGSKEAFF
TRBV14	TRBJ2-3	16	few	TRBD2	TGTGCCAGCAGCCAACTAGCGGGAGTTGGCACAGATACGCAGTATTTT	CASSQLAGVGTDTQYF
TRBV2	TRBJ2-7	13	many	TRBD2	TGTGCCAGCAGGGGACTAGCGGGAGTGCTCCAGTACTTC	CASRGLAGVLQYF
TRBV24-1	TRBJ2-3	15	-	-	TGTGCCACCAGTGATAGGACTGTAAGAACAGATACGCAGTATTTT	CATSDRTVRTDTQYF
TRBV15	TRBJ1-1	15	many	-	TGTGCCACCAGCAGAGAGAAGGGATCGAACACTGAAGCTTTCTTT	CATSREKGSNTEAFF
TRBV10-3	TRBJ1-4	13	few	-	TGTGCCATCAGTGACCCCCAGGATGAAAAACTGTTTTTT	CAISDPQDEKLFF
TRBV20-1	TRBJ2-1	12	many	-	TGCAGTGCACAAAGGGGGTTCGATGAGCAGTTCTTC	CSAQRGFDEQFF
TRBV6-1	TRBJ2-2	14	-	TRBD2	TGTGCCAGCAGTACGGGACTAGATACCGGGGAGCTGTTTTTT	CASSTGLDTGELFF
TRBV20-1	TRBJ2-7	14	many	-	TGCAGTGCTAGAGATGGAGAGGGGGGGGACGAGCAGTACTTC	CSARDGEGGDEQYF
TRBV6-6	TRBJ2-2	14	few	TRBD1	TGTGCCAGCAGTGGACAGGGAAGTGCCGGGGAGCTGTTTTTT	CASSGQGSAGELFF
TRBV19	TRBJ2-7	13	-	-	TGTGCCAGTAGTCGGACATTCGACTACGAGCAGTACTTC	CASSRTFDYEQYF
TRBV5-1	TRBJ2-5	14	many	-	TGCGCCAGCAGCTTGTCGTCGGGGGTGGAGACCCAGTACTTC	CASSLSSGVETQYF
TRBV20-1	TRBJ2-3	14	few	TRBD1	TGCAGTACTACCCGACAGGGGAGAACAGATACGCAGTATTTT	CSTTRQGRTDTQYF
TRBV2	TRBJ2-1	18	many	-	TGTGCCAGCAGTGAATCATTGGGTCTTCCTAGCTCCTACAATGAGCAGTTCTTC	CASSESLGLPSSYNEQFF
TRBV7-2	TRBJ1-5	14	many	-	TGTGCCAGCAGCTTGGGGACTCTTAATCAGCCCCAGCATTTT	CASSLGTLNQPQHF
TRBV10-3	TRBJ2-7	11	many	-	TGTGCCATCAGTGAGTCGAACGAGCAGTACTTC	CAISESNEQYF
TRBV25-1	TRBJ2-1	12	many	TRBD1	TGTGCCAGCGGAGCACAGGGGAATGAGCAGTTCTTC	CASGAQGNEQFF